Presented here are 15 T cell receptor beta chains from one specimen sequenced in a study of T-cell reconstitution after alpha-beta-depleted transplantation in children. Unique molecular identifiers were used in preparing the TCRbeta library. Each CDR3 protein gets one entry after TCRdb re-called the PCR reads with MiXCR. The sample has roughly 220,000 distinct CDR3 sequences, approximately 9.8% seen once; the top ten hold approximately 5%. This specimen consisted of PBMCs from the stem cell graft donor, obtained from the stem cell graft. Receptors originate from a human donor who donated a stem cell graft to a child with SCID.

This clonotype has a count of ten or more. This sequence joins TRBV19 and TRBJ2-3, with D tentatively TRBD2 (5 bases). Trimming took 5 bases from V and 1 from J, leaving 13 bases between them. Germline-derived CDR1 and CDR2 are LNHDA and SQIVND (reference sequence). CDR3 length: 15 residues. CDR3 sequence: CASSLSAGRTDTQYF. The DNA of the CDR3 is TGTGCCAGTAGTCTGTCTGCGGGCCGCACAGATACGCAGTATTTT.

In this sample, this clonotype turned up many times. The chain carries TRBV7-2 and TRBJ1-4; possible D gene TRBD1, 5 bases. There are 16 residues in the CDR3. Germline CDR1 SGHTA, CDR2 FQGNSA. Trimming shortened V by 4 bases and J by 4 bases, and 16 bases separated the two germline ends. This CDR3 reads CASSSGAGRGNEKLFF. The DNA of the CDR3 is TGTGCCAGCAGCTCTGGGGCAGGGAGGGGTAATGAAAAACTGTTTTTT.

The chain combines TRBV20-1 with TRBJ2-4, with no clear D. Trimming stripped 2 bases from V and 0 bases from J, with 14 bases between. This CDR3 spans 16 amino acids. Germline CDR1 reads DFQATT; CDR2 reads SNEGSKA (reference sequence). The DNA of the CDR3 is TGCAGTGCTAGACACTTCTCGGATATAGCCAAAAACATTCAGTACTTC. It codes for CSARHFSDIAKNIQYF.

This clonotype was observed at least ten times. This chain links TRBV7-2 with TRBJ2-3; tentative D call: TRBD2 (5 bases). CDR1 and CDR2 (germline): SGHTA, FQGNSA. CDR3 size: 13 residues. V was shortened by 3 bases and J by 9 bases, with 13 bases between the two germline ends. The CDR3 DNA reads as TGTGCCAGCAGCTTTGACCCCGCGGGCACGCAGTATTTT. It translates to CASSFDPAGTQYF.

This clonotype came up many times. The chain employs TRBV5-1 and TRBJ1-2; D gene ambiguous. This CDR3 comprises 14 residues. Germline V gene data show CDR1 as SGHRS and CDR2 as YFSETQ. V lost 0 bases, J lost 0 bases, and 6 bases lay in between. The CDR3 spells CASSLEGANYGYTF. CDR3 sequence (DNA): TGCGCCAGCAGCTTGGAGGGAGCTAACTATGGCTACACCTTC.

The sample holds many counts of this clonotype. The rearrangement links TRBV24-1 to TRBJ2-3; D uncertain. CDR1 and CDR2 from the germline V gene are KGHDR and SFDVKD. This CDR3 contains 14 residues. Trimming shortened V by 3 bases and J by 3 bases, and 9 bases separated the two germline ends. The CDR3 nucleotides are TGTGCCACCAGTGATCCCGTGGGGACAGATACGCAGTATTTT. Translating it yields CATSDPVGTDTQYF.

In this sample, this clonotype turned up many times. The J gene is TRBJ1-2, the V gene TRBV7-2; the match to TRBD1 covers 9 bases. From germline, CDR1 is SGHTA and CDR2 FQGNSA. This CDR3 region has 15 residues. V gave up 6 bases and J gave up 5 bases; unmatched junction bases: 10. CDR3 protein: CASRLTGGGGYGYTF. As DNA, the CDR3 is TGTGCCAGCAGATTGACAGGGGGGGGTGGGTATGGCTACACCTTC.

This clonotype occurred many times. The V call is TRBV20-1, the J call TRBJ2-2; the D gene is possibly TRBD1 (6 bases). Trimming took 6 bases from V and 4 from J, leaving 21 bases between them. Germline CDR1 is DFQATT and CDR2 is SNEGSKA (reference sequence). CDR3 length: 16 residues. The CDR3 DNA reads TGCAGTGCCAGGGCGTACCACAGGGTTGGCACCGGGGAGCTGTTTTTT. It codes for CSARAYHRVGTGELFF.

This clonotype was observed once. An end of the junction does not agree with germline; a read error may underlie this. CDR3 sequence: CASGHEGNQPQHF. The CDR3 coding sequence is TGTGCCAGCGGCCACGAGGGGAATCAGCCCCAGCATTTT. The rearrangement links TRBV5-1 to TRBJ1-5; a possible D gene is TRBD1 (5 bases). The length of the CDR3 is 13 residues. From germline, CDR1 is SGHRS and CDR2 YFSETQ. The whole variable domain, remainder taken from reference TRBV5-1 and TRBJ1-5, is KAGVTQTPRYLIKTRGQQVTLSCSPISGHRSVSWYQQTPGQGLQFLFEYFSETQRNKGNFPGRFSGRQFSNSRSEMNVSTLELGDSALYLCASGHEGNQPQHFGDGTRLSIL.

The chain carries TRBV5-1 and TRBJ2-2; D call uncertain. Germline CDR1 and CDR2: SGHRS and YFSETQ. The CDR3 runs 15 residues. Trimming pared 1 base from V and 1 base from J, leaving 8 bases between. The CDR3 loop is CASSLYTRNTGELFF. The DNA of the CDR3 is TGCGCCAGCAGCTTGTACACCAGGAACACCGGGGAGCTGTTTTTT.

This clonotype was counted a few times. CDR3 amino acids: CASSPGTRRQVDTQYF. In DNA form, the CDR3 reads TGTGCCAGCAGCCCGGGGACCCGCCGACAAGTGGATACGCAGTATTTT. The rearrangement joins TRBV7-2 to TRBJ2-3, with D perhaps matching TRBD1 or TRBD2 (5 bases each). The germline V and J ends were trimmed by 5 bases and 6 bases, with 21 bases remaining between them. CDR3 length: 16 residues. Germline V gene sequence: CDR1 SGHTA, CDR2 FQGNSA.

The genes are TRBV4-3 and TRBJ2-7; 9 nucleotides match TRBD1. Unmatched junction bases numbered 6, after V lost 4 bases and J lost 2 bases. Germline V gives CDR1 LGHNA, CDR2 YSLEER. The CDR3 has 15 amino acids. CDR3 sequence: CASSLRTGEPYEQYF. In DNA form, the CDR3 reads TGCGCCAGCAGCCTCCGGACAGGGGAGCCCTACGAGCAGTACTTC.

This clonotype was seen many times. The chain joins TRBV20-1 to TRBJ2-3; TRBD2 matches at 9 bases. The V gene end was trimmed by 6 bases and the J gene end by 1 base; junction bases not matched to a gene: 8. The germline V gene has CDR1 DFQATT and CDR2 SNEGSKA (reference sequence). This CDR3 has 15 residues. In DNA form, the CDR3 reads TGCAGTGCATCGCCCGGGACTAGCCGCACAGATACGCAGTATTTT. Its protein is CSASPGTSRTDTQYF.

This clonotype was seen many times. The chain uses TRBV12-3 or TRBV12-4 and TRBJ2-3, with TRBD2 matching 12 bases. The CDR3 extends over 18 amino acids. Trimming removed 3 bases from V and 0 bases from J; junction bases left unmatched: 7. CDR3 residues: CASSFPFGTSGSTDTQYF. The CDR3 region has the DNA TGTGCCAGCAGTTTCCCATTCGGGACTAGCGGGAGCACAGATACGCAGTATTTT.

At least ten counts were recorded for this clonotype. The chain joins TRBV27 to TRBJ2-2; D may be TRBD1 or TRBD2 (6 bases each). CDR3 length: 14 amino acids. The V gene lost 6 bases and the J gene lost 8 bases, with 16 bases spanning the gap. CDR1 MNHEY and CDR2 SMNVEV come from the germline V gene (reference sequence). The CDR3 spells CASSIVGGIGELFF. In nucleotides, the CDR3 is TGTGCCAGCAGCATCGTAGGGGGGATAGGGGAGCTGTTTTTT.